The TCR beta chain described here comes from a study of PD-L1 blockade in urothelial cancer (dated by TCRdb to 2015 to 2018). Background for the entire study: Every patient began therapy around 2014 and was given atezolizumab 1,200 mg intravenously every 3 weeks. The study was an exploratory multi-omic analysis of somatic, immune and clinical correlates of response to PD-L1 blockade with atezolizumab in urothelial cancer. Pretreatment blood TCR-seq was available for about 27 patients, at least one posttreatment blood collection was obtained for about 25 patients, and tumor TCR-seq was available for about 25 patients. Pretreatment tumor samples, along with matched peripheral blood collected serially before and after atezolizumab treatment, underwent TCR sequencing. Nine patients achieved durable clinical benefit and some 20 did not. Blood samples were analyzed 3 weeks after the start of treatment (second dose) and 6 weeks after the start of treatment. About 85% of the 29 patients were identified as males with urothelial cancer of bladder origin, and a prior smoking history was reported by 18 of 29 patients. Blood samples gave a median of about 150,000 T cells and 77,000 or so unique TCRs, with a median clonality of approximately 0.08. Progression-free survival longer than 6 months counted as durable clinical benefit, and TCR features were additionally tested against both progression-free and overall survival. Patients had an ECOG performance status of 0 or 1 and had received between 0 and 3 prior chemotherapy regimens. Whole exome sequencing and RNA sequencing of pretreatment tumors were performed alongside TCR sequencing in the same patients.

This sample's time point label indicates: pretreatment peripheral blood. A cohort of 25 to 35 patients with locally advanced or metastatic urothelial carcinoma, treated at Memorial Sloan Kettering on a trial protocol, was included. Peripheral blood mononuclear cells were collected pretreatment and during treatment, with between 1 and 8 total time points obtained per patient. The Qiagen DNeasy Blood extraction kit was used to purify genomic DNA from total PBMCs and tumor samples. Collected pretreatment and during treatment, PBMCs were isolated and stored as previously described. The cysteine opens and the phenylalanine closes a CDR3 of 14 amino acids. Solely the CDR3 DNA is kept, with 42 bases framed from the first base. Sequences MDHEN (CDR1) and SYDVKM (CDR2) are obtained from the germline V gene. V and J lose 1 base and 3 bases, and a span of 10 bases separates them. Synthetic TCR analog templates were spiked into each PCR so that absolute template abundance could be estimated from read counts. TCRbeta CDR3 regions were amplified from genomic DNA with bias-controlled V and J gene primers using the immunoSEQ assay. Sequencing of rearranged TCRbeta segments was performed at approximately 20X coverage. The published analysis was carried out like this. Sequencing errors were corrected by clustering, and CDR3s were annotated against IMGT so that V, D and J genes could be assigned. Downstream analyses used only productive TCRbeta rearrangements and left out out-of-frame or stop-codon sequences. To compute clonality, Shannon entropy was normalized by the log of the number of unique productive sequences and then subtracted from one. Fisher's exact test with Benjamini-Hochberg correction, using a cutoff of adjusted p below 0.01, was how clones that differed between time points or between blood and tumor were identified. TCRdb mirrors the immuneACCESS table, restricted to in-frame sequences. Some clones are absent from its copies; in checked studies, under half trace to an unresolved V gene, and the reason for the others is unknown. D and trimming were read from the DNA, whereas the V and J calls and clone size are those reported in that table. The sample has tens of thousands of clones on record, less than 90% of them singletons. The ten largest clonotypes hold roughly 8.3% of the sample.

Points on this clone: Its antigen target is currently unknown. No clone much larger than this one lies a single base away; base qualities are absent.

The full study reports these points: A pretreatment peripheral blood TCR clonality below the median was linked to improved progression-free and overall survival. Because the sample size was small (n = 29) and many of the analyses were exploratory, the results are meant to be hypothesis-generating. At 3 weeks after the start of treatment, tumor-associated TCR clones in peripheral blood had expanded more in patients with durable benefit (n of about 21, p = 0.022).

The sequencing here drew on PBMCs, taken around atezolizumab (anti-PD-L1) treatment. The receptor's source is a woman aged 70-85 years with urothelial cancer. This sequence uses TRBV28 and TRBJ2-7; the D gene is possibly TRBD1, with 6 bases matching. At the DNA level, the sequence is TGTGCCAGCAGTTTATCAGGGGTCGTCTACGAGCAGTACTTC. Its amino acids are CASSLSGVVYEQYF.